The 9 T cell receptor beta chains below come from one sample, sequenced in a study of T cells in localized non-small cell lung cancer. Measured with immunoSEQ multiplex PCR; TCRdb has only the in-frame clones, and not every one. The sample has roughly 30,000 clones, 70% to 90% seen once. This material consisted of peripheral blood, taken before any cancer treatment. These receptors originate from a female donor older than 55 with stage I lung adenocarcinoma.

This clone was detected only once. This chain joins TRBV18 and TRBJ1-2, with a tentative D call TRBD1 (5 bases). The CDR3 is 16 residues long. Deletions cut 3 bases from V and 0 bases from J, with 14 bases between. Germline V gene data show CDR1 as KGHSH and CDR2 as LQKENI. This chain's CDR3 is CASSPSSWGSNYGYTF. In nucleotides, the CDR3 is TGTGCCAGCTCACCCTCGTCGTGGGGGTCTAACTATGGCTACACCTTC.

This chain joins TRBV9 and TRBJ2-7; 7 bases match TRBD2. This CDR3 has 15 amino acids. The V gene end was trimmed by 5 bases and the J gene end by 7 bases; junction bases not matched to a gene: 15. The germline CDR1 and CDR2 sequences are SGDLS and YYNGEE. The CDR3, as DNA: TGTGCCAGCAGTTCTACTAGCGCCGGTTTGGGTGAGCAGTACTTC. Translating it yields CASSSTSAGLGEQYF.

The chain links TRBV6-1 to TRBJ1-1; D is unclear. Germline V CDR1 and CDR2: MNHNS, SASEGT. The CDR3 runs 13 residues. Trimming took 2 bases from V and 11 from J, leaving 15 bases between them. The CDR3 DNA reads TGTGCCAGCAGTGAACGGGGAAACCTTAAGGCTTTCTTT. Translation gives CASSERGNLKAFF.

The chain recombines TRBV2 with TRBJ2-5; 10 bases fit TRBD2. J lost 2 bases, V lost 4 bases, and 7 bases had no gene match. The germline V gene encodes CDR1 SNHLY and CDR2 FYNNEI. The CDR3 totals 16 residues. The CDR3 sequence: CASSGGWTSGQETQYF. CDR3 in DNA: TGTGCCAGCAGTGGGGGGTGGACTAGCGGTCAAGAGACCCAGTACTTC.

This clone was picked up a small number of times. V is TRBV4-3 and J is TRBJ2-5; D is uncertain. Germline values: CDR1 LGHNA, CDR2 YSLEER. V lost 0 bases and J 4 bases, leaving 6 bases between the germline ends. The CDR3 spans 13 residues. Written as DNA, the CDR3 is TGCGCCAGCAGCCAAGATCCGCGAGAGACCCAGTACTTC. It specifies CASSQDPRETQYF.

This chain links TRBV7-2 with TRBJ1-4, with 7 bases matching TRBD1. This CDR3 is 15 amino acids long. V lost 5 bases to trimming and J lost 3 bases; unmatched junction nucleotides: 6. Germline V gene sequence: CDR1 SGHTA, CDR2 FQGNSA. This chain's CDR3 is CASSPGDSSNEKLFF. In DNA form, the CDR3 reads TGTGCCAGCAGCCCGGGGGACAGCTCTAATGAAAAACTGTTTTTT.

J is TRBJ1-3 and V is TRBV10-1; D gene ambiguous. The CDR3 sequence is 14 residues long. Trimming took 0 bases from V and 4 from J, leaving 7 bases between them. CDR1 is WNHNN, CDR2 SYGVQD, per germline (reference sequence). The CDR3: CASSESTEGNTIYF. CDR3 sequence (DNA): TGCGCCAGCAGTGAGTCGACCGAGGGAAACACCATATATTTT.

V usage is TRBV5-1 and J usage is TRBJ2-2; 8 bases are shared with TRBD1. The trim removed 6 bases at V and 3 bases at J, leaving 7 bases unmatched. Germline CDR1 reads SGHRS; CDR2 reads YFSETQ. This CDR3 region has 15 residues. This chain's CDR3 is CASNPGQGYTGELFF. CDR3 DNA: TGCGCCAGCAACCCCGGACAGGGATACACCGGGGAGCTGTTTTTT.

The chain is built from TRBV29-1 and TRBJ2-3, with TRBD2 as a possible D gene (5 bases). There are 14 residues in the CDR3. Germline V gene sequence: CDR1 SQVTM, CDR2 ANQGSEA. Between the trimmed V and J ends, which lost 3 bases and 1 base, there was a span of 11 bases. The CDR3 bases are TGCAGCGTTGATGCGGGTGGGGGCACAGATACGCAGTATTTT. Amino acids: CSVDAGGGTDTQYF.